Below are 5 T cell receptor beta chains sequenced from a single sample in a study of cytomegalovirus exposure and HLA in healthy donors. Researchers ran the PCR with 60 Vbeta and 13 Jbeta primers. TCRdb's copy holds only in-frame clones and misses some; the assay was immunoSEQ multiplex PCR. Among about 160,000 clones, more than 70% were seen once, and the ten largest hold roughly 6.3%. Material: PBMCs. These receptors came from a male donor in good health and CMV-seropositive.

This sequence joins TRBV9 and TRBJ1-1; 7 positions agree with TRBD1. Trimming at V came to 3 bases and at J to 3 bases, leaving 8 bases not matched to a gene. Germline CDR1 reads SGDLS; CDR2 reads YYNGEE. CDR3 size: 15 residues. Written as DNA, the CDR3 is TGTGCCAGCAGCGGAAGGACAGGACTGGACACTGAAGCTTTCTTT. Protein product: CASSGRTGLDTEAFF.

The chain has TRBV27 and TRBJ2-7; weak D call: TRBD2 (6 bases). With 4 bases removed from V and 6 bases from J, the gap between germline ends came to 16 bases. This CDR3 is built from 14 residues. Germline values: CDR1 MNHEY, CDR2 SMNVEV (reference sequence). CDR3 DNA sequence: TGTGCCAGCAGTTATGCGGTTATGGGAGGCGAGCAGTACTTC. This codes for CASSYAVMGGEQYF.

The sample holds one count of this clone. The genes are TRBV9 and TRBJ2-7, with TRBD2 matching over 7 bases. Germline loops: CDR1 SGDLS, CDR2 YYNGEE. This CDR3 comprises 15 residues. V shed 0 bases, J shed 3 bases, and the junction held 6 bases outside the gene matches. DNA of the CDR3: TGTGCCAGCAGCGTAGACAGCGGGGTGTACTACGAGCAGTACTTC. Translating it yields CASSVDSGVYYEQYF.

The V call is TRBV6-5, the J call TRBJ2-7; 8 nucleotides match TRBD1. V lost 6 bases, J lost 6 bases, and 7 bases stayed unmatched. Germline V gene lookup returns CDR1 MNHEY and CDR2 SVGAGI. This CDR3 comprises 13 residues. The CDR3 here is CASSQDRGREQYF. In nucleotides, the CDR3 is TGTGCCAGCAGCCAAGACAGGGGACGCGAGCAGTACTTC.

This chain joins TRBV5-1 and TRBJ2-2; possible D gene TRBD2, 6 bases. The CDR3 is 15 amino acids. Trimming took off 3 bases at V and 6 bases at J, with 15 bases between the two ends. Germline CDR1 and CDR2: SGHRS and YFSETQ. CDR3 region: CASSSGLATPGELFF. The CDR3 DNA is TGCGCCAGCAGCTCGGGTCTAGCGACACCCGGGGAGCTGTTTTTT.